This passage covers 22 T cell receptor beta chains from one sample sequenced in a study of Ad26.COV2.S vaccination and SARS-CoV-2 variants. Treatment of the sample: roughly 19 received Ad26.COV2.S at low or high dose, single or two shots; roughly five received placebo; per-sample allocation not given. Collection of the samples took place on day 63 after the first injection of vaccine or placebo. Only in-frame clones appear in the TCRdb table, and some are missing; sequencing was by immunoSEQ multiplex PCR. Here the sample spans roughly 380,000 clones, 85% to 90% being singletons. Sequenced material: peripheral blood, taken in a trial of Ad26.COV2.S vaccine versus placebo. Receptor source: a person aged 18-60 years who received the Ad26.COV2.S COVID-19 vaccine or a placebo.

V usage is TRBV5-5 and J usage is TRBJ1-6, with D maybe TRBD1 (5 bases). Germline CDR1 is SGHKS and CDR2 is YYEKEE (reference sequence). The CDR3 has 15 amino acids. The V end was cut by 6 bases, the J end by 6 bases, with 16 bases between. CDR3 in DNA: TGTGCCAGCACCCTGGTGGGGACGCGTAATTCACCCCTCCACTTT. Residues: CASTLVGTRNSPLHF.

The chain uses TRBV19 and TRBJ2-3, with 12 nucleotides matching TRBD2. Trimming at V came to 4 bases and at J to 0 bases, leaving 11 bases not matched to a gene. CDR1 and CDR2 from the germline V gene are LNHDA and SQIVND (reference sequence). This CDR3 comprises 19 residues. CDR3 sequence reads: CASSTGLAGYLSSTDTQYF. CDR3 nucleotides: TGTGCCAGTAGTACGGGACTAGCGGGTTACCTTTCTAGCACAGATACGCAGTATTTT.

The chain has TRBV7-9 and TRBJ2-3, with 9 positions matching TRBD2. The trim removed 6 bases at V and 3 bases at J, leaving 10 bases unmatched. The CDR3 is made up of 16 amino acids. CDR1 is SEHNR, CDR2 FQNEAQ, per germline (reference sequence). CDR3 loop: CASSSTGTSRTDTQYF. The CDR3, as DNA: TGTGCCAGCAGTTCCACCGGGACTAGCAGGACAGATACGCAGTATTTT.

The chain recombines TRBV6-2 or TRBV6-3 with TRBJ2-3, with TRBD1 identical over 7 bases. J was trimmed by 2 bases and V by 4 bases; bases with no gene match: 6. CDR1 and CDR2 (germline): MNHEY, SVGEGT. This CDR3 comprises 15 residues. The CDR3 nucleotides are TGTGCCAGCAGTTCAGGGGGACAACACACAGATACGCAGTATTTT. It codes for CASSSGGQHTDTQYF.

The chain employs TRBV3-1 (or the pseudogene TRBV3-2) and TRBJ2-5, with TRBD1 matching 10 bases. Looked up from germline, CDR1 is LGHDT and CDR2 is YNNKEL (reference sequence). After removal of 3 bases from V and 7 bases from J, the junction contained 8 bases not matched to a gene. The CDR3 runs to 15 residues. This chain's CDR3 is CASSHRQGALGTQYF. CDR3 DNA sequence: TGTGCCAGCAGCCATAGACAGGGGGCCCTGGGGACCCAGTACTTC.

The V gene is TRBV5-4, the J gene TRBJ2-2, with TRBD1 identical over 7 bases. J gave up 6 bases and V 5 bases, and 4 bases lay outside the gene matches. The germline CDR1 and CDR2 sequences are SGHNT and YYREEE (reference sequence). This CDR3 contains 13 residues. The CDR3 DNA is TGTGCCAGCAGATCCGGACAGGCCGGGGAGCTGTTTTTT. Its protein is CASRSGQAGELFF.

The chain links TRBV29-1 to TRBJ2-5, with 10 bases aligning to TRBD1. V dropped 6 bases and J dropped 5; count of bases not matched to a gene: 9. The CDR3 is 14 amino acids. The germline CDR1 and CDR2 sequences are SQVTM and ANQGSEA. The CDR3 DNA reads TGCAGCGTCCCGGGACAGGGGCCAGGGGAGACCCAGTACTTC. Residues: CSVPGQGPGETQYF.

V usage is TRBV15 and J usage is TRBJ2-1, with 8 bases aligning to TRBD1. The CDR3 runs 15 residues. The V segment lost 1 base and the J segment 5 bases; nucleotides outside the gene matches: 4. Germline CDR1 LNHNV, CDR2 YYDKDF (reference sequence). The DNA for the CDR3 is TGTGCCACCAGCAGAGTTAGACAGGGGCACAATGAGCAGTTCTTC. It specifies CATSRVRQGHNEQFF.

This clone appeared a few times. V gene TRBV14 combines with J gene TRBJ1-3, with a possible D match to TRBD1 (5 bases). Germline V gene sequence: CDR1 SGHDN, CDR2 FVKESK. CDR3 length: 17 residues. The ends were cut back, 1 base at V and 3 bases at J, with 16 bases in the middle. The CDR3 DNA is TGTGCCAGCAGCCAAGCTCCGGGACGACCGGGTGGAAACACCATATATTTT. Amino acids: CASSQAPGRPGGNTIYF.

V usage is TRBV5-5 and J usage is TRBJ2-5; TRBD1 matches 8 bases. Germline V lookup: CDR1 SGHKS, CDR2 YYEKEE (reference sequence). The V and J ends lost 4 bases and 4 bases, in that order; junction bases with no gene match: 15. The CDR3 is 17 residues long. CDR3 sequence: CASSPLGQGRLGETQYF. CDR3 nucleotide sequence: TGTGCCAGCAGCCCCCTCGGACAGGGCCGACTTGGAGAGACCCAGTACTTC.

The rearrangement uses TRBV18 and TRBJ2-2; 7 nucleotides match TRBD1. The CDR3 runs to 17 residues. CDR1 KGHSH and CDR2 LQKENI come from the germline V gene. After removal of 0 bases from V and 6 bases from J, the junction contained 10 bases not matched to a gene. CDR3 protein: CASSPPGTAVNAGELFF. The CDR3 DNA reads as TGTGCCAGCTCACCACCGGGGACAGCCGTAAACGCCGGGGAGCTGTTTTTT. The full variable domain, rest sourced from reference TRBV18 and TRBJ2-2, is NAGVMQNPRHLVRRRGQEARLRCSPMKGHSHVYWYRQLPEEGLKFMVYLQKENIIDESGMPKERFSAEFPKEGPSILRIQQVVRGDSAAYFCASSPPGTAVNAGELFFGEGSRLTVL.

This clone appeared once. The chain couples TRBV3-1 (or the pseudogene TRBV3-2) to TRBJ2-2; D gene uncertain. V lost 0 bases to trimming and J lost 6 bases, with 8 bases between them. The germline gives CDR1 LGHDT, CDR2 YNNKEL (reference sequence). This CDR3 contains 14 residues. The CDR3: CASSQDYAAGELFF. CDR3 DNA: TGTGCCAGCAGCCAAGATTATGCCGCCGGGGAGCTGTTTTTT.

J is TRBJ1-1 and V is TRBV3-1 (or the pseudogene TRBV3-2), with D possibly matching TRBD1 (6 bases). CDR3 length: 20 residues. Germline CDR1 is LGHDT and CDR2 is YNNKEL (reference sequence). Trimming removed 0 bases from V and 0 bases from J, with 23 bases in between. In nucleotides, the CDR3 is TGTGCCAGCAGCCAAGAGAGATTATCGGACAGCCCTGTTATGAACACTGAAGCTTTCTTT. This gives the protein CASSQERLSDSPVMNTEAFF.

This chain links TRBV2 with TRBJ1-6; TRBD1 aligns across 7 bases. This CDR3 is built from 15 residues. J gave up 7 bases and V 3 bases, and 6 bases lay outside the gene matches. Germline loops: CDR1 SNHLY, CDR2 FYNNEI. CDR3 amino acids: CASSDSRGLNSPLHF. CDR3 DNA sequence: TGTGCCAGCAGTGATTCCAGGGGGTTGAATTCACCCCTCCACTTT.

The chain carries TRBV6-5 and TRBJ2-1, with D perhaps matching TRBD2 (6 bases). The germline CDR1 and CDR2 sequences are MNHEY and SVGAGI. The CDR3 consists of 12 residues. The V and J ends lost 6 bases and 9 bases respectively, with 12 bases between them. The CDR3 loop is CASRGLKGEQFF. DNA of the CDR3: TGTGCCAGCAGGGGACTGAAGGGTGAGCAGTTCTTC.

The count of this clone is one. The chain employs TRBV12-3 or TRBV12-4 and TRBJ2-2; D gene unclear. Trimming stripped 5 bases from V and 6 bases from J, with 10 bases between. CDR3 size: 13 residues. The CDR3 DNA reads TGTGCCAGCAGTGTTTCAAGGGCCGGGGAGCTGTTTTTT. Amino acid sequence: CASSVSRAGELFF.

The chain uses TRBV30 and TRBJ2-3; D unresolved. With 3 bases removed from V and 6 bases from J, the gap between germline ends came to 19 bases. The CDR3 extends over 15 amino acids. Germline V CDR1 and CDR2: GTSNPN, SVGIG (reference sequence). The CDR3 DNA is TGTGCCTGGAGCGTAGGCCTTGGCGGTCCCGATACGCAGTATTTT. It is translated as CAWSVGLGGPDTQYF.

The rearrangement links TRBV2 to TRBJ2-7; TRBD1 matches at 7 bases. The germline gives CDR1 SNHLY, CDR2 FYNNEI. J was trimmed by 6 bases and V by 6 bases; bases with no gene match: 8. The CDR3 is 13 residues long. The CDR3 bases are TGTGCCAGCAGGGGGGACAGCCGCCTCGAGCAGTACTTC. Encoded protein: CASRGDSRLEQYF.

V is TRBV30 and J is TRBJ1-6; D gene unclear. This CDR3 spans 16 amino acids. Germline CDR1 is GTSNPN and CDR2 is SVGIG (reference sequence). V shed 2 bases and J shed 7 bases, with 18 bases lying between them. Written as DNA, the CDR3 is TGTGCCTGGAGTTTTGGCAGCGCAATGGGAAATTCACCCCTCCACTTT. It is translated as CAWSFGSAMGNSPLHF.

The V call is TRBV5-5, the J call TRBJ2-5; D is possibly TRBD2 (6 bases). The V gene's germline CDR1 is SGHKS and CDR2 YYEKEE (reference sequence). The CDR3 runs 15 residues. Trimming removed 1 base from V and 5 bases from J, with 15 bases in between. The CDR3 DNA follows: TGTGCCAGCAGCTTGTCTGCTAGCGTGAGGGAGACCCAGTACTTC. Its protein is CASSLSASVRETQYF.

The chain couples TRBV11-3 to TRBJ2-7; D is unresolved. V lost 4 bases, J lost 2 bases, and 15 bases lay in between. Germline CDR1 SGHNT, CDR2 YENEEA. The CDR3 covers 15 residues. The CDR3 DNA follows: TGTGCCAGCAGCTCAGTAGGTCGGCAGACCTACGAGCAGTACTTC. It specifies CASSSVGRQTYEQYF.

This clone was observed a single time. CDR3 amino acids: CASSLRLGPRDEQFF. The DNA of the CDR3 is TGTGCCAGCAGCCTAAGACTAGGACCCCGCGATGAGCAGTTCTTC. V gene TRBV13 combines with J gene TRBJ2-1; D possibly corresponds to TRBD2 (6 bases). The ends were cut back, 5 bases at V and 8 bases at J, with 19 bases in the middle. This CDR3 comprises 15 residues. Germline CDR1 PRHDT, CDR2 FYEKMQ (reference sequence).